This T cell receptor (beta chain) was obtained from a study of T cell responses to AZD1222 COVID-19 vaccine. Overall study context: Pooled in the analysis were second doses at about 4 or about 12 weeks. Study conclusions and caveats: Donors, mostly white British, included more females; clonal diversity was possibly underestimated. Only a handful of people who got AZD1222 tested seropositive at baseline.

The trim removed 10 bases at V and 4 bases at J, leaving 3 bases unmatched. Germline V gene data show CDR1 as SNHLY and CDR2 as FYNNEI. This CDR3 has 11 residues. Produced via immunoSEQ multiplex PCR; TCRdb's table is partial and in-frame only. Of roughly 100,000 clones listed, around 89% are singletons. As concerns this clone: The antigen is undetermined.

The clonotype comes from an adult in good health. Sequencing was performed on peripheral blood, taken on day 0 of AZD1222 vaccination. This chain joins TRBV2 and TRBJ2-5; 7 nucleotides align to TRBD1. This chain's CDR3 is CATQGVETQYF. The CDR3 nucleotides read TGTGCCACCCAGGGGGTAGAGACCCAGTACTTC.